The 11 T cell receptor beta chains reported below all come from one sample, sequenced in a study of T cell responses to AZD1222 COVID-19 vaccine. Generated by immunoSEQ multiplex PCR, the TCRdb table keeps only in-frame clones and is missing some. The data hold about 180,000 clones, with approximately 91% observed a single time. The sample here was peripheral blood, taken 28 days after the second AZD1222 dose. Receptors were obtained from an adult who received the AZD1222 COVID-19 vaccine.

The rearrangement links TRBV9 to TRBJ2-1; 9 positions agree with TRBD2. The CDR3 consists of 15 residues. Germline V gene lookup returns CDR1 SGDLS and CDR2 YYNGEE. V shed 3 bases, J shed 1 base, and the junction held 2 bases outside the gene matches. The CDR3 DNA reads TGTGCCAGCAGCGCTAGCGGGGTTTCCTACAATGAGCAGTTCTTC. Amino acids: CASSASGVSYNEQFF.

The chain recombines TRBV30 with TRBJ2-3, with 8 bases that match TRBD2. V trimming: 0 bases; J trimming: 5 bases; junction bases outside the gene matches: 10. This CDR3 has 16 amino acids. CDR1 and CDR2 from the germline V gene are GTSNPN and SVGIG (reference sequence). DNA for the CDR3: TGTGCCTGGAGTGTACCTCCAGCGGGGGAGGTAGATACGCAGTATTTT. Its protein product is CAWSVPPAGEVDTQYF.

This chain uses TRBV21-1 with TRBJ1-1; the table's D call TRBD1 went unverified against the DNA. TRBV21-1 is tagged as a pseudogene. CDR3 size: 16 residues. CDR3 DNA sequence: TGTGCCAGCAGCAAAGCGAGTACAGCTAAGAACACTGAAGCTTTCTTT. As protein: CASSKASTAKNTEAFF.

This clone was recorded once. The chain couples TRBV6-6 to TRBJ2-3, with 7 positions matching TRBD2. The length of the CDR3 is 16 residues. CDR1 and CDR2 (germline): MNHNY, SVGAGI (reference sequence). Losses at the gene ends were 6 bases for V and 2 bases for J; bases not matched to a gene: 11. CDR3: CASRGGVLGNTDTQYF. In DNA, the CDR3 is TGTGCCAGCAGGGGGGGGGTGCTAGGCAACACAGATACGCAGTATTTT.

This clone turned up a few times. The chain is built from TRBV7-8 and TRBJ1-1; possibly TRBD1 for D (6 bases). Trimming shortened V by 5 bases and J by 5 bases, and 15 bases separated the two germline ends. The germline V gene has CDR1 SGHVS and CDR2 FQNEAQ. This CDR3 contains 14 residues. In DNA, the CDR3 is TGTGCCAGCAGCCGAGTGGGGGGCAAAACTGAAGCTTTCTTT. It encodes CASSRVGGKTEAFF.

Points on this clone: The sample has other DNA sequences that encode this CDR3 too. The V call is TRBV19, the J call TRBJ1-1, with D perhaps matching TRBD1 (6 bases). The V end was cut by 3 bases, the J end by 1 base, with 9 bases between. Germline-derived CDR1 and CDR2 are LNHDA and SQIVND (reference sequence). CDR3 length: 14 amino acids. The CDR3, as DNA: TGTGCCAGTAGTATTGGGGGCGGGAACACTGAAGCTTTCTTT. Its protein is CASSIGGGNTEAFF. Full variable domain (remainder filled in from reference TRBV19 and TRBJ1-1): DGGITQSPKYLFRKEGQNVTLSCEQNLNHDAMYWYRQDPGQGLRLIYYSQIVNDFQKGDIAEGYSVSREKKESFPLTVTSAQKNPTAFYLCASSIGGGNTEAFFGQGTRLTVV.

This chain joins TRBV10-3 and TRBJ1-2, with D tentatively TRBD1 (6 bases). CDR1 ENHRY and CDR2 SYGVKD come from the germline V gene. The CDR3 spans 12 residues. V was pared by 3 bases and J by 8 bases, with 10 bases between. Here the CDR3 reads CAISDRDTGYTF. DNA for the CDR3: TGTGCCATCAGTGACCGGGACACGGGCTACACCTTC.

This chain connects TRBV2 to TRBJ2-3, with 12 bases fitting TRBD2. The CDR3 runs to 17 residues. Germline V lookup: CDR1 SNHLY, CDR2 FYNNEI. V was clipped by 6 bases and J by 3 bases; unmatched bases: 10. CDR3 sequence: CASRRRLAGEPTDTQYF. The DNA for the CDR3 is TGTGCCAGCAGGAGACGACTAGCGGGAGAACCAACAGATACGCAGTATTTT.

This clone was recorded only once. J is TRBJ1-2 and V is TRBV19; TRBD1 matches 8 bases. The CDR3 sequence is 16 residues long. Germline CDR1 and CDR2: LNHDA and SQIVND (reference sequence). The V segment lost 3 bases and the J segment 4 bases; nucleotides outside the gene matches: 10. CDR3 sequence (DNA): TGTGCCAGTAGTATTGTAGGCCTCGACAGGGGCTATGGCTACACCTTC. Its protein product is CASSIVGLDRGYGYTF.

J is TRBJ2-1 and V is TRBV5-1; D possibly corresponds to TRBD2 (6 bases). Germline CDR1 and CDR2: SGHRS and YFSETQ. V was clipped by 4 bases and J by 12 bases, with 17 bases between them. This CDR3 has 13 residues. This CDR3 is CASSLAWDGGQFF. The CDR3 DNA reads TGCGCCAGCAGCCTCGCTTGGGACGGGGGGCAGTTCTTC. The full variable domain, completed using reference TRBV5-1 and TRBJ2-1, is KAGVTQTPRYLIKTRGQQVTLSCSPISGHRSVSWYQQTPGQGLQFLFEYFSETQRNKGNFPGRFSGRQFSNSRSEMNVSTLELGDSALYLCASSLAWDGGQFFGPGTRLTVL.

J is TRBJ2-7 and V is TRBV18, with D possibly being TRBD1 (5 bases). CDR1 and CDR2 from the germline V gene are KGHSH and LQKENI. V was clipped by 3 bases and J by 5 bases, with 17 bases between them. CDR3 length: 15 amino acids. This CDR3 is CASSPVRQGKNEQYF. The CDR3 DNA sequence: TGTGCCAGCTCACCGGTGAGGCAGGGAAAGAACGAGCAGTACTTC.